The present T cell receptor beta chain was sequenced within a study of T cell responses to AZD1222 COVID-19 vaccine. Overall study findings and caveats: The donors showed a predominance of white British ancestry and of females, with possible underestimation of clonal diversity.

About this clone: As yet, its antigen is unknown.

Here immunoSEQ multiplex PCR was the method, and the copy in TCRdb shows in-frame clones only, minus some. The data hold 150,000 to 200,000 clones, with around 94% observed a single time. J lost 4 bases, V lost 6 bases, and 12 bases had no gene match. The CDR3 has 16 amino acids. CDR1 and CDR2 (germline): SNHLY, FYNNEI. This chain joins TRBV2 and TRBJ2-1; TRBD2 agrees at 7 bases. The TCR sequence derives from an adult who received the AZD1222 COVID-19 vaccine. The material was peripheral blood, obtained 28 days after the second AZD1222 dose. The CDR3 region has the DNA TGTGCCAGCAGGGGGGAGGGACTTATACTATACAATGAGCAGTTCTTC. It encodes CASRGEGLILYNEQFF.